A selection of T cell receptor beta chains follows, all from one sample in a study of blood T cell repertoires in COVID-19. Using immunoSEQ multiplex PCR, the repertoire was profiled, and TCRdb retains in-frame clones only, with some absent. The profile covers tens of thousands of clones, with less than 95% appearing a single time and around 0.52% taken by the ten largest. Sequencing input: peripheral blood. These receptors originate from a man aged 45-65 years with COVID-19, enrolled during active disease. The conserved cysteine and the conserved F or W are not part of the CDR3 here. The size entry is marked missing in some rows and otherwise reads once, few, many or a size class.

v_call,j_call,cdr3_length,clone_size,cdr3_aa
TRBV12-3/TRBV12-4,TRBJ1-2,11,-,VSSTDRNYGYT
TRBV15,TRBJ1-4,14,-,ATSRRLGPGGEKLF
TRBV4-1,TRBJ1-1,14,-,ASSQPEGQGNTEAF
TRBV6-1,TRBJ2-7,13,-,ASSELAGVPYEQY
TRBV7-9,TRBJ2-5,14,-,ASSPLPGQEEETQY
TRBV27,TRBJ1-5,11,-,AGSLAGGGPQH
TRBV28,TRBJ1-5,13,-,ASSSPKGAGQPQH
TRBV11-2,TRBJ1-1,14,-,ASSARWGRDATEAF
TRBV3-1/TRBV3-2,TRBJ2-1,12,-,ASTGTGHYNEQF
TRBV6-1,TRBJ2-7,14,-,ASSGVGDRASYEQY
TRBV30,TRBJ1-3,13,-,AWSSDVRGGNTIY
TRBV9,TRBJ1-1,13,-,ASSPRQGPRTEAF
TRBV5-1,TRBJ2-3,14,-,ASSLEGALPSDTQY
TRBV7-6,TRBJ1-3,13,-,ASSPTVGSGNTIY
TRBV7-9,TRBJ2-7,12,-,ASSSRTGGYEQY
TRBV6-6,TRBJ1-5,14,-,ASSYPTGTGDQPQH
TRBV5-1,TRBJ1-1,14,-,ASSSPGLKGATEAF
TRBV9,TRBJ2-3,11,-,ASSVPTTDTQY
TRBV9,TRBJ1-2,13,-,ASSRDRGSVYGYT
TRBV6-5,TRBJ2-1,10,-,ASRKTGNEQF
TRBV7-9,TRBJ1-6,15,-,ASSPGVRRGLNSPLH
TRBV7-9,TRBJ2-7,12,once,ASSRGAGAHEQY
TRBV18,TRBJ2-3,17,-,ASSPASGGPISSTDTQY
TRBV2,TRBJ1-6,14,few,ASTKGKGARYSPLH
TRBV9,TRBJ2-5,12,-,ASSAYSGSRTQY
TRBV29-1,TRBJ1-5,10,-,SGGGAGQPQH
TRBV7-6,TRBJ2-7,13,-,ASSSSGTGVQQQY
TRBV10-1,TRBJ2-2,15,-,ASSESPLAENTGELF
TRBV6-2/TRBV6-3,TRBJ1-5,16,-,ASSVTSYRGRRNQPQH
TRBV19,TRBJ2-5,11,-,ASSADREETQY